This TCR beta chain comes out of a study of regulatory T cells in long-lasting Graves disease. Germline V lookup: CDR1 SNHLY, CDR2 FYNNEI. Trimming took off 8 bases at V and 1 base at J, with 11 bases between the two ends. This CDR3 has 13 amino acids. Documented time point: newly diagnosed GD, antithyroid drugs for less than 3 months. Construction of the TCR library relied on RNA isolated from PBMCs. Peripheral blood, at around 8.8 milliliters, went into EDTA tubes. To make TCR beta libraries, researchers used iRepertoire HTBI primers and Arm-PCR of CDR3 regions. One entry per CDR3 protein, called by TCRdb with MiXCR from the multiplex PCR reads. This repertoire shows 440,000 or so distinct CDR3 sequences, under 15% found once; its top ten account for approximately 15%. General study findings and limits: Persistent Graves' patients showed less TCR diversity than newly diagnosed patients showed. Gene preferences differed: TRBV28, TRBJ1-2, TRBJ2-5 in persistent cases.

This clonotype came up many times. Its specificity is unknown. This sample was shared with a second study, whose subject was T cells in Graves' hyperthyroidism and ophthalmopathy.

The chain carries TRBV2 and TRBJ1-1; D is ambiguous. This clonotype originated in a young woman with Graves disease. The starting material was peripheral blood mononuclear cells (PBMCs), obtained at new diagnosis, from a patient treated with antithyroid drugs. CDR3 residues: CASGDTRNTEAFF. CDR3 nucleotides: TGTGCCAGCGGCGACACGCGGAACACTGAAGCTTTCTTT.